The rows below give T cell receptor beta chains drawn from one sample of a study of blood T cell repertoires in COVID-19. TCRdb keeps only in-frame clones here, not all; method: immunoSEQ multiplex PCR. The repertoire holds about 59,000 clones, 81% seen once, with approximately 30% in the top ten. Material for sequencing was peripheral blood. These receptors were collected from a woman older than 75 with active or convalescent COVID-19. CDR3s include the opening cysteine and the closing phenylalanine or tryptophan. A D gene is named only where the DNA matches it firmly. The size entry is marked missing in some rows and otherwise reads once, few, many or a size class.

v_call: TRBV6-1
j_call: TRBJ2-5
d_call: NA
clone_size: NA
cdr3_aa: CASSEQGQHGETQYF
cdr3_nt: TGTGCCAGCAGTGAACAGGGACAACATGGAGAGACCCAGTACTTC

v_call: TRBV15
j_call: TRBJ2-1
d_call: NA
clone_size: NA
cdr3_aa: CATSRKANNEQFF
cdr3_nt: TGTGCCACCAGCAGGAAAGCTAACAATGAGCAGTTCTTC

v_call: TRBV11-2
j_call: TRBJ1-6
d_call: NA
clone_size: NA
cdr3_aa: CASSPESRLISPLHF
cdr3_nt: TGTGCCAGCAGCCCGGAATCGCGGTTGATTTCACCCCTCCACTTT

v_call: TRBV6-1
j_call: TRBJ2-7
d_call: TRBD1
clone_size: NA
cdr3_aa: CASSEGWGQGASEQYF
cdr3_nt: TGTGCCAGCAGTGAAGGATGGGGACAGGGGGCCTCCGAGCAGTACTTC

v_call: TRBV5-6
j_call: TRBJ2-1
d_call: NA
clone_size: few
cdr3_aa: CASSFPTVRPNEQFF
cdr3_nt: TGTGCCAGCAGCTTTCCAACTGTCAGGCCTAATGAGCAGTTCTTC

v_call: TRBV9
j_call: TRBJ1-1
d_call: TRBD1
clone_size: NA
cdr3_aa: CASSVGQGWGTEAFF
cdr3_nt: TGTGCCAGCAGCGTAGGACAGGGGTGGGGCACTGAAGCTTTCTTT

v_call: TRBV7-3
j_call: TRBJ2-7
d_call: NA
clone_size: NA
cdr3_aa: CASSLIARTLYEQYF
cdr3_nt: TGTGCCAGCAGCTTAATTGCCCGGACACTCTACGAGCAGTACTTC

v_call: TRBV19
j_call: TRBJ2-3
d_call: TRBD1
clone_size: NA
cdr3_aa: CASRETGQGLTDTQYF
cdr3_nt: TGTGCCAGTCGCGAGACGGGACAGGGCCTCACAGATACGCAGTATTTT

v_call: TRBV6-1
j_call: TRBJ1-4
d_call: NA
clone_size: NA
cdr3_aa: CASSEESLSGEKLFF
cdr3_nt: TGTGCCAGCAGTGAGGAGTCCCTCTCCGGGGAAAAACTGTTTTTT

v_call: TRBV28
j_call: TRBJ1-2
d_call: NA
clone_size: NA
cdr3_aa: CASSSANGVGPDGGYGYTF
cdr3_nt: TGTGCCAGCAGTTCCGCGAATGGGGTTGGGCCCGACGGGGGCTATGGCTACACCTTC

v_call: TRBV27
j_call: TRBJ1-2
d_call: TRBD1
clone_size: NA
cdr3_aa: CASSPSGQSNYGYTF
cdr3_nt: TGTGCCAGCAGTCCATCGGGACAGAGTAACTATGGCTACACCTTC

v_call: TRBV5-4
j_call: TRBJ1-1
d_call: NA
clone_size: NA
cdr3_aa: CASSLGGRKNTEAFF
cdr3_nt: TGTGCCAGCAGCCTTGGCGGCAGAAAAAACACTGAAGCTTTCTTT

v_call: TRBV19
j_call: TRBJ1-2
d_call: NA
clone_size: few
cdr3_aa: CASSITGSYGYTF
cdr3_nt: TGTGCCAGTAGTATAACGGGGTCCTATGGCTACACCTTC

v_call: TRBV7-9
j_call: TRBJ2-3
d_call: NA
clone_size: once
cdr3_aa: CASSNTDTQYF
cdr3_nt: TGTGCCAGCAGTAACACAGATACGCAGTATTTT

v_call: TRBV18
j_call: TRBJ1-4
d_call: NA
clone_size: NA
cdr3_aa: CASSRADRRNEKLFF
cdr3_nt: TGTGCCAGCTCACGGGCCGACAGGCGGAATGAAAAACTGTTTTTT

v_call: TRBV19
j_call: TRBJ2-7
d_call: TRBD1
clone_size: NA
cdr3_aa: CASSFRGQGTYEQYF
cdr3_nt: TGTGCCAGTAGTTTCAGAGGACAGGGGACCTACGAGCAGTACTTC

v_call: TRBV2
j_call: TRBJ2-3
d_call: NA
clone_size: NA
cdr3_aa: CASSALADTQYF
cdr3_nt: TGTGCCAGCAGTGCTCTAGCAGATACGCAGTATTTT

v_call: TRBV2
j_call: TRBJ1-4
d_call: NA
clone_size: NA
cdr3_aa: CASSFRPAANEKLFF
cdr3_nt: TGTGCCAGCAGTTTTCGTCCGGCGGCTAATGAAAAACTGTTTTTT

v_call: TRBV5-5
j_call: TRBJ1-5
d_call: NA
clone_size: NA
cdr3_aa: CASSSAEGNWAQPQHF
cdr3_nt: TGTGCCAGCAGCTCCGCGGAGGGGAATTGGGCTCAGCCCCAGCATTTT

v_call: TRBV12-5
j_call: TRBJ1-1
d_call: NA
clone_size: few
cdr3_aa: CASGFFMNTEAFF
cdr3_nt: TGTGCTAGTGGGTTTTTCATGAACACTGAAGCTTTCTTT

v_call: TRBV10-2
j_call: TRBJ2-1
d_call: TRBD2
clone_size: NA
cdr3_aa: CASSELSGGRQSYNEQFF
cdr3_nt: TGCGCCAGCAGTGAGTTAAGCGGGGGCCGGCAATCCTACAATGAGCAGTTCTTC

v_call: TRBV19
j_call: TRBJ1-1
d_call: NA
clone_size: NA
cdr3_aa: CASSIGRGNTEAFF
cdr3_nt: TGTGCCAGTAGTATAGGAAGGGGGAACACTGAAGCTTTCTTT

v_call: TRBV6-2/TRBV6-3
j_call: TRBJ1-1
d_call: TRBD1
clone_size: few
cdr3_aa: CASSQDRGSSTEAFF
cdr3_nt: TGTGCCAGCAGTCAAGACAGGGGGTCGTCCACTGAAGCTTTCTTT

v_call: TRBV30
j_call: TRBJ2-1
d_call: TRBD1
clone_size: NA
cdr3_aa: CAWSDPGQPYNEQFF
cdr3_nt: TGTGCCTGGAGTGATCCGGGACAGCCCTACAATGAGCAGTTCTTC

v_call: TRBV28
j_call: TRBJ1-5
d_call: NA
clone_size: NA
cdr3_aa: CASSLRASVTGVGNQPQHF
cdr3_nt: TGTGCCAGCAGTTTAAGGGCCTCAGTCACGGGGGTTGGCAATCAGCCCCAGCATTTT

v_call: TRBV5-1
j_call: TRBJ2-7
d_call: TRBD1
clone_size: once
cdr3_aa: CASSLIGTGGYEQYF
cdr3_nt: TGCGCCAGCAGCTTGATAGGGACAGGCGGATACGAGCAGTACTTC

v_call: TRBV19
j_call: TRBJ1-4
d_call: NA
clone_size: NA
cdr3_aa: CASSISRYNDEKLFF
cdr3_nt: TGTGCCAGTAGTATAAGTCGATACAATGATGAAAAACTGTTTTTT

v_call: TRBV24-1
j_call: TRBJ2-5
d_call: TRBD1
clone_size: NA
cdr3_aa: CATSEPGTAQETQYF
cdr3_nt: TGTGCCACCAGTGAGCCCGGGACAGCCCAAGAGACCCAGTACTTC

v_call: TRBV6-6
j_call: TRBJ1-4
d_call: NA
clone_size: NA
cdr3_aa: CASRDTTNEKLFF
cdr3_nt: TGTGCCAGCAGGGACACAACTAATGAAAAACTGTTTTTT

v_call: TRBV3-1/TRBV3-2
j_call: TRBJ2-5
d_call: NA
clone_size: once
cdr3_aa: CASRGGGETQYF
cdr3_nt: TGTGCCAGCAGAGGGGGGGGAGAGACCCAGTACTTC

v_call: TRBV5-6
j_call: TRBJ1-1
d_call: NA
clone_size: NA
cdr3_aa: CASSLAGQDTEAFF
cdr3_nt: TGTGCCAGCAGCTTGGCTGGGCAGGACACTGAAGCTTTCTTT

v_call: TRBV18
j_call: TRBJ2-7
d_call: TRBD1
clone_size: NA
cdr3_aa: CASSPGTGVGEQYF
cdr3_nt: TGTGCCAGCTCACCCGGAACAGGGGTGGGCGAGCAGTACTTC

v_call: TRBV19
j_call: TRBJ2-7
d_call: NA
clone_size: NA
cdr3_aa: CATHGQSYEQYF
cdr3_nt: TGTGCCACTCACGGACAGAGTTACGAGCAGTACTTC

v_call: TRBV13
j_call: TRBJ2-7
d_call: NA
clone_size: NA
cdr3_aa: CASSLGSSGAYEQYF
cdr3_nt: TGTGCCAGCAGCTTGGGTAGTAGCGGAGCCTACGAGCAGTACTTC

v_call: TRBV18
j_call: TRBJ1-1
d_call: TRBD1
clone_size: NA
cdr3_aa: CASSPRPHRQGQSTEAFF
cdr3_nt: TGTGCCAGCTCACCTCGACCGCACCGACAGGGTCAAAGCACTGAAGCTTTCTTT

v_call: TRBV5-4
j_call: TRBJ2-7
d_call: NA
clone_size: NA
cdr3_aa: CASSLVRDSYEQYF
cdr3_nt: TGTGCCAGCAGCTTGGTCAGGGACTCCTACGAGCAGTACTTC

v_call: TRBV19
j_call: TRBJ2-5
d_call: TRBD1
clone_size: NA
cdr3_aa: CASSTRDRAQETQYF
cdr3_nt: TGTGCCAGTAGTACCAGGGACAGGGCGCAAGAGACCCAGTACTTC

v_call: TRBV7-7
j_call: TRBJ1-5
d_call: TRBD1
clone_size: NA
cdr3_aa: CASSTGQGEYSNQPQHF
cdr3_nt: TGTGCTAGCAGTACCGGACAGGGGGAATATAGCAATCAGCCCCAGCATTTT

v_call: TRBV28
j_call: TRBJ1-1
d_call: TRBD1
clone_size: NA
cdr3_aa: CASSAYRGNTEAFF
cdr3_nt: TGTGCCAGCAGTGCATACAGGGGAAACACTGAAGCTTTCTTT

v_call: TRBV10-1
j_call: TRBJ2-7
d_call: NA
clone_size: NA
cdr3_aa: CASSESAVQQYF
cdr3_nt: TGCGCCAGCAGTGAGTCAGCGGTCCAGCAGTACTTC

v_call: TRBV11-2
j_call: TRBJ2-5
d_call: TRBD2
clone_size: NA
cdr3_aa: CASSLGTSGPETQYF
cdr3_nt: TGTGCCAGCAGCTTAGGGACTAGCGGGCCAGAGACCCAGTACTTC

v_call: TRBV7-8
j_call: TRBJ2-2
d_call: TRBD2
clone_size: few
cdr3_aa: CASSFVPLTSAGELFF
cdr3_nt: TGTGCCAGCAGCTTTGTGCCCCTTACTAGCGCCGGGGAGCTGTTTTTT

v_call: TRBV5-1
j_call: TRBJ1-1
d_call: NA
clone_size: NA
cdr3_aa: CASSLEGNTEAFF
cdr3_nt: TGCGCCAGCAGCTTAGAGGGCAACACTGAAGCTTTCTTT

v_call: TRBV20-1
j_call: TRBJ1-1
d_call: NA
clone_size: NA
cdr3_aa: CSASTALNTEAFF
cdr3_nt: TGCAGTGCTAGTACAGCCTTGAACACTGAAGCTTTCTTT

v_call: TRBV27
j_call: TRBJ1-6
d_call: TRBD1
clone_size: NA
cdr3_aa: CATSQDRANSPLHF
cdr3_nt: TGTGCCACCAGCCAGGACAGGGCTAATTCACCCCTCCACTTT

v_call: TRBV9
j_call: TRBJ2-7
d_call: TRBD2
clone_size: NA
cdr3_aa: CASSVAGDDYEQYF
cdr3_nt: TGTGCCAGCAGCGTGGCGGGGGACGACTACGAGCAGTACTTC

v_call: TRBV4-1
j_call: TRBJ2-7
d_call: TRBD2
clone_size: NA
cdr3_aa: CASSQDRPLLTSGVVYEQYF
cdr3_nt: TGCGCCAGCAGCCAAGATCGTCCTCTACTGACTAGCGGGGTGGTGTACGAGCAGTACTTC

v_call: TRBV7-2
j_call: TRBJ2-2
d_call: TRBD2
clone_size: NA
cdr3_aa: CASSMKAGGTGELFF
cdr3_nt: TGTGCCAGCAGCATGAAAGCGGGGGGGACCGGGGAGCTGTTTTTT